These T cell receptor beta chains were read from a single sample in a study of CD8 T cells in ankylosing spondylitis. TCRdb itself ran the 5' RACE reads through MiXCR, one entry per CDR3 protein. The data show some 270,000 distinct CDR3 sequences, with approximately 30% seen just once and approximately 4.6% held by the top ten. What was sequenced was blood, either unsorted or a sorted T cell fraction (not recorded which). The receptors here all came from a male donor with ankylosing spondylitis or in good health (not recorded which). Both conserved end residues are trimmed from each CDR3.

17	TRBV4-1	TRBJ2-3	ASSQDVSPRSRATDTQY
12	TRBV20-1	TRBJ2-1	SAKTGQSYNEQF
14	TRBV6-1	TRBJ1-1	ASAAGTGSANTEAF
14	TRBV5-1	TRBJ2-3	ASSLVGDSSTDTQY
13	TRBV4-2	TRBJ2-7	ASSQDTGPTWEQY
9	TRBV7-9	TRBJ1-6	ASSLREELH
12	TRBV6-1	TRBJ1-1	ASSAWGLNTEAF
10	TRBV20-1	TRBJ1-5	SARDRDQPQH
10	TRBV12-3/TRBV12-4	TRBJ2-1	ASSVDRNEQF
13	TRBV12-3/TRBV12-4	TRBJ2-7	ASSSSGGRTYEQY
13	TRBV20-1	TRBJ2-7	SARDRARSSYEQY
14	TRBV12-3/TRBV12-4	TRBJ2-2	ASSLRVQGNTGELF
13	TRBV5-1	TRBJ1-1	ASSPGQGRNTEAF
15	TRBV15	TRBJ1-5	ATSPDRGASVHQPQH
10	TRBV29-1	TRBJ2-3	SASGGSDTQY
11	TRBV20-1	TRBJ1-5	SASRDRGQAQH
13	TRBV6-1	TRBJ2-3	ASRGQTQSTDTQY
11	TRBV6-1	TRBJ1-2	ASFRAEGYGYT
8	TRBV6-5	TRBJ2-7	ASSGYEQY
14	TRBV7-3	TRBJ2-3	ASSFAGWGVTDTQY
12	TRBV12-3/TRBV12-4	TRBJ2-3	ASTPSGATDTQY
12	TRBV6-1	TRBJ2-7	ASSQWDASYEQY
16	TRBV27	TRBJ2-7	ASSWLDPGQGTTHEQY
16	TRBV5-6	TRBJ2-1	ASSLRPDLAGGLDEQF
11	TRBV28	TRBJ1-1	ASRETWVREAF
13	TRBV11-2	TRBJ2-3	ASSLVGGGGDTQY
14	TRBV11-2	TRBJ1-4	ASSLEGGWTNEKLF
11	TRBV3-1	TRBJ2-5	ASSQDRVKTQY
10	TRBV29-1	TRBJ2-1	SAIESYNEQF
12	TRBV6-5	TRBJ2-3	ASSTGQGPDTQY
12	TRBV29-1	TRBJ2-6	SVVGGLGANVLT
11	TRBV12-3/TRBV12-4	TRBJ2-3	ASRTPPTDTQY
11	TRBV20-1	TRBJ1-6	SARQQGSSPLH
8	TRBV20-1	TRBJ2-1	SATGNEQF
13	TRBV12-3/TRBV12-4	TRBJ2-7	ASSQRGVSSYEQY
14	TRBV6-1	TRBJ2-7	ASSSLSGGNSYEQY
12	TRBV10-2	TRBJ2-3	ASRRWVGKDTQY
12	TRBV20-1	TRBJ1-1	SARLRGRNTEAF
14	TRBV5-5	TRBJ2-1	ASSPTGTATYNEQF
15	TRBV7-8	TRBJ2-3	ASSPWGAGVSTDTQY
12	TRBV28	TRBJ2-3	ASSRERVTDTQY
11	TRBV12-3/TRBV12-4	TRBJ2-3	AGSSGSTDTQY
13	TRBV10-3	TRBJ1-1	AISVGADMNTEAF
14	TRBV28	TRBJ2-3	ASSPRGQGAIDTQY
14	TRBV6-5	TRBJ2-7	ASSSPDLVRGDEQY
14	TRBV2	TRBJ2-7	ASSLPLTPGLDEQY
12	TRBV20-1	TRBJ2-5	SAIQTGGLETQY
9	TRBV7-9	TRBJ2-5	ASSSYQTQY
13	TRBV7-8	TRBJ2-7	ASITRGGSSYEQY
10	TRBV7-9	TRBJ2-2	ARTSLTGELF
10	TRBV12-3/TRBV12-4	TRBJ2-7	ASSPSLWEQY
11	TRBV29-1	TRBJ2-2	SVAARGTGELF
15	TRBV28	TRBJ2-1	ASSLASTSRVYNEQF
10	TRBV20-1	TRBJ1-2	SAAGNGYGYT
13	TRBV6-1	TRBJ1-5	ASWDPGRKNQPQH
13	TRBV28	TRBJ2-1	ASSPDPSSYNEQF
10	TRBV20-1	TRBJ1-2	SAGDRGYGYT
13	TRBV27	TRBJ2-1	ASSSLGGYYNEQF